The following is a T cell receptor (beta chain) sequence with its context. Single viable CD3+CD4+CD8-CD45RO+ cells were sorted as the memory CD4+ T cells. Donors' CMV status reflects serum IgG against pp150, pp28, p38, p52. These data belong to a study of memory CD4+ T cells and cytomegalovirus serostatus. Study context: This sample comes from healthy Belgian adults, several CMV seropositive, 20 to 25 seronegative.

TCRdb's table, derived via immunoSEQ multiplex PCR, lists solely in-frame clones and lacks some. Of around 57,000 clones listed, less than 85% are singletons. CDR1 is LGHNA, CDR2 YSLEER, per germline. The CDR3 has 14 amino acids. Trimming stripped 3 bases from V and 0 bases from J, with 8 bases between. The chain has TRBV4-3 and TRBJ1-1, with TRBD1 as a possible D gene (6 bases). What was sequenced was memory CD4+ T cells from blood. The clonotype originates from an adult in good health and CMV-seronegative. Some clones in this sample may be carry-over from other donors' samples. DNA for the CDR3: TGCGCCAGCAGCCAGAGGACAGTGAACACTGAAGCTTTCTTT. Protein product: CASSQRTVNTEAFF.